These T cell receptor beta chains were read from a single sample in a study of blood T cell repertoires in COVID-19. The table came from immunoSEQ multiplex PCR; TCRdb's copy has only in-frame clones and leaves some out. Of some 290,000 clones listed, around 87% are singletons. The material sequenced was peripheral blood. These receptors all stem from a man younger than 35 with active or convalescent COVID-19. The CDR3 runs from the conserved cysteine through the conserved F or W. D genes are given only for firm matches. Expanded clones are given a class, and other clones once, few, many or no size at all.

j_call v_call clone_size d_call cdr3_nt cdr3_aa
TRBJ2-7 TRBV14 NA TRBD2 TGTGCCAGCAGCCAAGATTGGACTAGCTCCTACGAGCAGTACTTC CASSQDWTSSYEQYF
TRBJ1-5 TRBV6-1 NA NA TGTGCCAGCAGTGAAGCCAGGGCGAGCAATCAGCCCCAGCATTTT CASSEARASNQPQHF
TRBJ1-4 TRBV19 few NA TGTGCCAGTAGTATCGCCGGGGTTGCAACTAATGAAAAACTGTTTTTT CASSIAGVATNEKLFF
TRBJ1-4 TRBV30 NA NA TGTGCCTGGAGAAGTCCGGGACTAGAGGGAGAAAAACTGTTTTTT CAWRSPGLEGEKLFF
TRBJ2-7 TRBV2 NA NA TGTGCCAGCAGTTTAGCCTACGAGCAGTACTTC CASSLAYEQYF
TRBJ2-3 TRBV30 NA NA TGTGCCTGGAGTCTCCCAGATACGCAGTATTTT CAWSLPDTQYF
TRBJ2-1 TRBV6-6 few NA TGTGCCAGCAAGCCAGGCACTCACAATGAGCAGTTCTTC CASKPGTHNEQFF
TRBJ1-1 TRBV29-1 once NA TGCAGCGTTGGAGACGACAAATACACTGAAGCTTTCTTT CSVGDDKYTEAFF
TRBJ2-7 TRBV11-3 NA TRBD1 TGTGCCAGCAGCTTAGGTCTCCAGGGGGACGAGCAGTACTTC CASSLGLQGDEQYF
TRBJ2-3 TRBV2 NA NA TGTGCCAGCAGCGCGGAACATACGATCACAGATACGCAGTATTTT CASSAEHTITDTQYF
TRBJ2-7 TRBV5-1 NA NA TGCGCCAGCAGCAAGTACGGACTCCCTTCGGGCCACGAGCAGTACTTC CASSKYGLPSGHEQYF
TRBJ2-3 TRBV20-1 NA NA TGCAGTGCTAGTTCCTACTCGCCTAACACAGATACGCAGTATTTT CSASSYSPNTDTQYF
TRBJ2-3 TRBV7-2 NA NA TGTGCCAGCAGCTTAGTAGGGGGTCCTCGCACAGATACGCAGTATTTT CASSLVGGPRTDTQYF
TRBJ1-1 TRBV7-3 NA NA TGTGCCAGCAGACGACAGGAGAACACTGAAGCTTTCTTT CASRRQENTEAFF
TRBJ1-1 TRBV15 NA TRBD1 TGTGCCATCCGGGACAGGGTGGGAGGGACTGAAGCTTTCTTT CAIRDRVGGTEAFF
TRBJ1-1 TRBV5-6 NA NA TGTGCCAGCAGCTTGTGGGGGCGGGTGGACACTGAAGCTTTCTTT CASSLWGRVDTEAFF
TRBJ1-4 TRBV30 NA TRBD1 TGTGCCTGCGTACGGGACAGATCGCTATATAGTGAAAAACTGTTTTTT CACVRDRSLYSEKLFF
TRBJ1-4 TRBV27 NA NA TGTGCCAGCAGTTTATTAATCCGTGAAAAACTGTTTTTT CASSLLIREKLFF
TRBJ1-1 TRBV7-2 NA NA TGTGCCAGCAGCAAACAGTTATTGACTGAAGCTTTCTTT CASSKQLLTEAFF
TRBJ1-4 TRBV18 NA NA TGTGCCAGCTCACCGCAGCGCGAACATGAAAAACTGTTTTTT CASSPQREHEKLFF
TRBJ1-2 TRBV20-1 NA TRBD1 TGCAGTGCCACCGGGACAGGGGGCCATACCTTC CSATGTGGHTF
TRBJ2-7 TRBV11-2 once NA TGTGCCAGCAGCTTAGTTGCGGGCACCGGCGAGCAGTACTTC CASSLVAGTGEQYF
TRBJ1-4 TRBV9 NA TRBD1 TGTGCCAGCAGCGCAGGGGGGACGGCCGTTAATGAAAAACTGTTTTTT CASSAGGTAVNEKLFF
TRBJ2-3 TRBV5-1 once NA TGCGCCAGCAGCTTGGGTCAAAGCACAGATACGCAGTATTTT CASSLGQSTDTQYF
TRBJ2-2 TRBV2 NA TRBD2 TGTGCCAGATCTTATTCGGGGGGCACCGGGGAGCTGTTTTTT CARSYSGGTGELFF
TRBJ1-2 TRBV18 NA NA TGTGCCAGCTCACCACCGAATCAGGCTTTTGGCTACACCTTC CASSPPNQAFGYTF
TRBJ2-7 TRBV7-2 NA NA TGTGCCAGCAGCGTCTCCAACAGGGAAGGGCAGTACTTC CASSVSNREGQYF
TRBJ1-1 TRBV3-1/TRBV3-2 NA NA TGTGCCAGCTGCCACGTCGGTGGCACTGAAGCTTTCTTT CASCHVGGTEAFF
TRBJ1-2 TRBV7-2 NA TRBD1 TGTGCCAGCAGCTACTACCCACAGGGGAACTATGGCTACACCTTC CASSYYPQGNYGYTF
TRBJ2-4 TRBV19 few TRBD1 TGTGCCAGTATTGGAGCCTCGGGACAGAACATTCAGTACTTC CASIGASGQNIQYF
TRBJ2-3 TRBV5-1 NA TRBD1 TGCGCCAGCTTGGAATCCGGGACAGGGGTCACAGATACGCAGTATTTT CASLESGTGVTDTQYF
TRBJ1-3 TRBV3-1/TRBV3-2 NA NA TGTGCCAGCAGCCGCTCAGGGGCCCCCTCTGGAAACACCATATATTTT CASSRSGAPSGNTIYF
TRBJ1-3 TRBV28 NA TRBD1 TGTGCCAGCAGTGGGGACAGTCTGTTCCATGGAAACACCATATATTTT CASSGDSLFHGNTIYF
TRBJ1-1 TRBV19 few TRBD1 TGTGCCAGTAGCTACTCCGGGACAGGAAACACTGAAGCTTTCTTT CASSYSGTGNTEAFF
TRBJ2-7 TRBV6-5 NA TRBD1 TGTGCCAGCAGTTACGCGGGACAGGGAGGCTACGAGCAGTACTTC CASSYAGQGGYEQYF
TRBJ2-3 TRBV6-6 NA NA TGTGCCAGCAGTCTTTACAGAGCCTCCACAGATACGCAGTATTTT CASSLYRASTDTQYF
TRBJ1-5 TRBV12-5 once TRBD1 TGTGCTGGCAAAGAGGGGGCCGGTCAGCCCCAGCATTTT CAGKEGAGQPQHF
TRBJ2-2 TRBV7-2 NA TRBD2 TGTGCCAGCAGCTTATTGACTAGTCGGGGGGCGAACACCGGGGAGCTGTTTTTT CASSLLTSRGANTGELFF
TRBJ2-1 TRBV27 NA TRBD2 TGTGCCAGCAGAGGGGTGGATAGCGGGAGAGGCTCGGAGCAGTTCTTC CASRGVDSGRGSEQFF
TRBJ2-3 TRBV7-9 NA NA TGTGCCAGCAACCCAGGGATCTCATACACAGATACGCAGTATTTT CASNPGISYTDTQYF
TRBJ2-5 TRBV5-1 NA NA TGCGCCAGCAGCTTGCAGCGGACCCTCCAAGAGACCCAGTACTTC CASSLQRTLQETQYF
TRBJ2-2 TRBV7-6 NA TRBD2 TGTGCCAGCAGCGCAACTAGCGGGGGCACCACCGGGGAGCTGTTTTTT CASSATSGGTTGELFF
TRBJ2-7 TRBV5-1 NA TRBD1 TGCGCCAGCAGCTTGGACGGACAGGGGTCGGACGAGCAGTACTTC CASSLDGQGSDEQYF
TRBJ1-2 TRBV5-4 NA NA TGTGCCAGCAGCCTAACGACAGGCGGCTACACCTTC CASSLTTGGYTF
TRBJ2-7 TRBV9 NA NA TGTGCCAGCAGCGTAGGAGTGGGAGTAGACTACGAGCAGTACTTC CASSVGVGVDYEQYF
TRBJ1-2 TRBV3-1/TRBV3-2 NA NA TGTGCCAGCAGCCAAGATTCGGGAGGGGCGGTCTATGGCTACACCTTC CASSQDSGGAVYGYTF
TRBJ2-7 TRBV5-4 NA NA TGTGCCAGCAGCGATAGACTAGACGACGAGCAGTACTTC CASSDRLDDEQYF
TRBJ2-2 TRBV5-6 NA NA TGTGCCAGCAGCTTGGCCCTGGGAGGGAACACCGGGGAGCTGTTTTTT CASSLALGGNTGELFF
TRBJ2-6 TRBV19 NA NA TGTGCCAGTAGTATCGGGGACTCTGGGGCCAACGTCCTGACTTTC CASSIGDSGANVLTF
TRBJ1-1 TRBV10-1 few NA TGCGCCAGCAGTGAGTCGGGCAGGGCAAGCTTGGCTTTCTTT CASSESGRASLAFF
TRBJ2-5 TRBV25-1 NA NA TGTGCCAGCAGGGGGACTCCGGAGGTGGAGACCCAGTACTTC CASRGTPEVETQYF